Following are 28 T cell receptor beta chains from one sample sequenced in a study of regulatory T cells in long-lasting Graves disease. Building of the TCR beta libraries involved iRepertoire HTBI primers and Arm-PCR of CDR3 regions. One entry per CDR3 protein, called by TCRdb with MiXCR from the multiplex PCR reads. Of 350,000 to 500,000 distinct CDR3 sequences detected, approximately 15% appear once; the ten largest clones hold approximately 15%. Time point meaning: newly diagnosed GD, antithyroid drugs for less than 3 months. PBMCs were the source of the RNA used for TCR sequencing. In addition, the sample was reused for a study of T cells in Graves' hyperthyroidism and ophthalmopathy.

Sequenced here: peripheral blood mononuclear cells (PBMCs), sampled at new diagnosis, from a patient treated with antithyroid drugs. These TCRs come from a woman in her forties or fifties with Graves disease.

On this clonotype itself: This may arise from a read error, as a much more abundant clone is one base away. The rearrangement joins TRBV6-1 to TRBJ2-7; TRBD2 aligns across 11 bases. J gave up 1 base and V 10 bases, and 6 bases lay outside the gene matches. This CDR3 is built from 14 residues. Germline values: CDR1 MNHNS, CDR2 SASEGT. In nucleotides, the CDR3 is TGTGCCAATTCCCCTAGCGGGGGGTCCTACGAGCAGTACTTC. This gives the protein CANSPSGGSYEQYF.

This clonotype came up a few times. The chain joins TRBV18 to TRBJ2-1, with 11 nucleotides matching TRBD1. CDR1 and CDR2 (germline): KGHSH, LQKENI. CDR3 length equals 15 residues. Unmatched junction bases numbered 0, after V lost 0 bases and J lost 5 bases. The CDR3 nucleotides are TGTGCCAGCTCACCACCGGGACAGGGGGACAATGAGCAGTTCTTC. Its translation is CASSPPGQGDNEQFF.

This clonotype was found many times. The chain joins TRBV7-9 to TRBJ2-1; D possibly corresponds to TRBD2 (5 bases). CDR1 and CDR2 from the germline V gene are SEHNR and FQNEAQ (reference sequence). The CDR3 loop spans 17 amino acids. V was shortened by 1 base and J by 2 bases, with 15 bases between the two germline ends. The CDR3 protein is CASSLVGAGPTYNEQFF. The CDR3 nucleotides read TGTGCCAGCAGCTTAGTGGGTGCGGGTCCCACCTACAATGAGCAGTTCTTC.

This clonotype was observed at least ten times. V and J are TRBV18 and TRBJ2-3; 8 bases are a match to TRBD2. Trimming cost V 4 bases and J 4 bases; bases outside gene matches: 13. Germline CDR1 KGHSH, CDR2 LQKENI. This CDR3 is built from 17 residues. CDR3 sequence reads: CASSRLTSVWRADTQYF. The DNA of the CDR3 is TGTGCCAGCTCACGCTTGACTAGCGTTTGGCGTGCAGATACGCAGTATTTT. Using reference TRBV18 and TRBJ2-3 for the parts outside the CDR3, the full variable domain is NAGVMQNPRHLVRRRGQEARLRCSPMKGHSHVYWYRQLPEEGLKFMVYLQKENIIDESGMPKERFSAEFPKEGPSILRIQQVVRGDSAAYFCASSRLTSVWRADTQYFGPGTRLTVL.

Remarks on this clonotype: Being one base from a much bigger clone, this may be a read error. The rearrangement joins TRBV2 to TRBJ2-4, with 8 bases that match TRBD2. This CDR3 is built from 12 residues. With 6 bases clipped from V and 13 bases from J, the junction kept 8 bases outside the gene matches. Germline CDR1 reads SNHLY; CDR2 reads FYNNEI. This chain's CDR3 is CASRMSGSEQYF. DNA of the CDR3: TGTGCCAGCAGGATGAGCGGGAGTGAGCAGTACTTC.

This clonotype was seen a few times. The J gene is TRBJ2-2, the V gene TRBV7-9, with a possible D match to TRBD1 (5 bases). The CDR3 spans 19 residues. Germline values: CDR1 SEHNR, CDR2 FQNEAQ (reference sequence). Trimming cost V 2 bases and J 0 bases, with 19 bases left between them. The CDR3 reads CASSLRTTVRSSNTGELFF. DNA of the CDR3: TGTGCCAGCAGCTTAAGAACGACAGTACGATCCTCGAACACCGGGGAGCTGTTTTTT.

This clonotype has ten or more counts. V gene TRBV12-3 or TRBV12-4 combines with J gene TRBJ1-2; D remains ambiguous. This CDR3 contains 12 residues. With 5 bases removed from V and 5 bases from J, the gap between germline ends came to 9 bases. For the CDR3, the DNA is TGTGCCAGCAGTCGTTACAGATATGGCTACACCTTC. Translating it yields CASSRYRYGYTF.

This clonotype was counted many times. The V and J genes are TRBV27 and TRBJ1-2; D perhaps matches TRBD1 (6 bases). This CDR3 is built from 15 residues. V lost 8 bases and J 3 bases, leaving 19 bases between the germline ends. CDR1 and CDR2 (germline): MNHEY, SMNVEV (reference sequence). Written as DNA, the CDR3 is TGTGCCAGCCGACTTGGGGGGGCGTTTGACTATGGCTACACCTTC. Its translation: CASRLGGAFDYGYTF.

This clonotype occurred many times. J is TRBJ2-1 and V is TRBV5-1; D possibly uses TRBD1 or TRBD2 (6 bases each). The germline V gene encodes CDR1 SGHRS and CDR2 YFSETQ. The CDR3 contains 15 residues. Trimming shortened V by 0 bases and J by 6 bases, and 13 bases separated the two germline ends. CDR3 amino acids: CASSLEGGGGNEQFF. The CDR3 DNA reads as TGCGCCAGCAGCTTGGAAGGAGGGGGAGGCAATGAGCAGTTCTTC. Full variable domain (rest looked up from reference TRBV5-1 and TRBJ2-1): KAGVTQTPRYLIKTRGQQVTLSCSPISGHRSVSWYQQTPGQGLQFLFEYFSETQRNKGNFPGRFSGRQFSNSRSEMNVSTLELGDSALYLCASSLEGGGGNEQFFGPGTRLTVL.

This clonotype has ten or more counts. The CDR3 coding sequence is TGCAGTGCTAGAATGCCGGGAGGCGGCTACGAGCAGTACTTC. Its translation: CSARMPGGGYEQYF. The genes are TRBV20-1 and TRBJ2-7, with 7 bases lining up with TRBD2. V dropped 2 bases and J dropped 3; count of bases not matched to a gene: 7. This CDR3 contains 14 residues. Germline CDR1 DFQATT, CDR2 SNEGSKA (reference sequence).

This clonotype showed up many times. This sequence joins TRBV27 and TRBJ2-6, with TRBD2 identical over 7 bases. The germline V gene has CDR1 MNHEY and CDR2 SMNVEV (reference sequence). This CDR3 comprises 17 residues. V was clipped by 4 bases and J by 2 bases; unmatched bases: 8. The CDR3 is CASSSNPRGAGANVLTF. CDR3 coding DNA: TGTGCCAGCAGTTCGAACCCTCGGGGGGCTGGGGCCAACGTCCTGACTTTC.

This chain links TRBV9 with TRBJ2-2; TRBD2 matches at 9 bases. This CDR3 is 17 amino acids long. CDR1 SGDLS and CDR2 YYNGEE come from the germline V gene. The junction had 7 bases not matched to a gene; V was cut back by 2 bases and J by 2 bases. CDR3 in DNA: TGTGCCAGCAGCGTCATGGGGCTAGCGGGAAACACCGGGGAGCTGTTTTTT. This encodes CASSVMGLAGNTGELFF.

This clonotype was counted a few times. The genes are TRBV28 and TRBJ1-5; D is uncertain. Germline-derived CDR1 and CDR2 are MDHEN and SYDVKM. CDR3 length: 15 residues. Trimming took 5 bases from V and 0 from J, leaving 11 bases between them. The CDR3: CASSAQDYSNQPQHF. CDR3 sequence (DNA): TGTGCCAGCAGTGCCCAGGACTATAGCAATCAGCCCCAGCATTTT.

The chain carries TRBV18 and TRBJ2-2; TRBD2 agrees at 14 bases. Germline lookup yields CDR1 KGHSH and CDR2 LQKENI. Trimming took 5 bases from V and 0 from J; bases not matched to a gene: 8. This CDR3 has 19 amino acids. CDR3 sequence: CASSTRTSGRRPNTGELFF. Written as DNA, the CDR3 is TGTGCCAGCTCAACAAGGACTAGCGGGAGGCGCCCGAACACCGGGGAGCTGTTTTTT.

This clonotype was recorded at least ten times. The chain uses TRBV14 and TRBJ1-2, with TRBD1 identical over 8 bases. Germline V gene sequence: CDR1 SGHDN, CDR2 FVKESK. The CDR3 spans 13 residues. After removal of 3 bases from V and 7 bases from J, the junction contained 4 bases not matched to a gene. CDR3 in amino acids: CASSHGQGSGYTF. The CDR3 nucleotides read TGTGCCAGCAGCCATGGACAGGGCAGTGGCTACACCTTC.

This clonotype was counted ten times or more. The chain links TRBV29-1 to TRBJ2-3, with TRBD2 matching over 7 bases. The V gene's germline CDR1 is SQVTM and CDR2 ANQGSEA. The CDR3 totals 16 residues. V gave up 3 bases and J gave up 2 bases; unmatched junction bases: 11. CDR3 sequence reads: CSVDSGLAEPTDTQYF. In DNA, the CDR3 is TGCAGCGTTGACAGCGGGCTAGCGGAACCCACAGATACGCAGTATTTT.

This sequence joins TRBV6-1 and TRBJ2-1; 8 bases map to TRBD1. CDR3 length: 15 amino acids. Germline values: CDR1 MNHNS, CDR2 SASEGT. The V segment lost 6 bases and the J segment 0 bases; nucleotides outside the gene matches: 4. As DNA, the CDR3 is TGTGCCAGCAGACCTCAGGGGGCCTCCTACAATGAGCAGTTCTTC. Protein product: CASRPQGASYNEQFF.

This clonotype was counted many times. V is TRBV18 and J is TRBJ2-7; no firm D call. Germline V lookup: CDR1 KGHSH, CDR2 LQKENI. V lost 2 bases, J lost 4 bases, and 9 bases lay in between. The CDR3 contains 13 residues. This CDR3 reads CASSPTSHYEQYF. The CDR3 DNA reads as TGTGCCAGCTCACCAACATCTCATTACGAGCAGTACTTC.

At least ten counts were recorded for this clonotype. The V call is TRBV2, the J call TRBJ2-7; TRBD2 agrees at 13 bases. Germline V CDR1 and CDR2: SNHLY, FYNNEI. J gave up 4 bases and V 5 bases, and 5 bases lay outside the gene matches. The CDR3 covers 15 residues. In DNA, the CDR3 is TGTGCCAGCAGTTATACTAGCGGGAGGGATTACGAGCAGTACTTC. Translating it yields CASSYTSGRDYEQYF.

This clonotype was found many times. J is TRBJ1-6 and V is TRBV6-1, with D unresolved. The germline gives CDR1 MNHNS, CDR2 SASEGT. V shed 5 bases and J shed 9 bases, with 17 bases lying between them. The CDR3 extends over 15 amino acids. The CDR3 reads CASSTSPPQGSPLHF. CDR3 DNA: TGTGCCAGCAGTACCTCACCCCCCCAAGGTTCACCCCTCCACTTT.

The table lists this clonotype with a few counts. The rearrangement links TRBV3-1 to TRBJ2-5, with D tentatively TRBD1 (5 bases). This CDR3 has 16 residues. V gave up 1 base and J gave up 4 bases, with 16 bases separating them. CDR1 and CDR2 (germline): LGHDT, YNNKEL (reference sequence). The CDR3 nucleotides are TGTGCCAGCAGCCAAGCTGAGGCAGGGCGAAGAGAGACCCAGTACTTC. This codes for CASSQAEAGRRETQYF.

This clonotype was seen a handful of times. CDR3 sequence reads: CASSDPGTATGNTEAFF. The CDR3 region has the DNA TGTGCCAGCAGTGACCCCGGGACAGCGACAGGGAACACTGAAGCTTTCTTT. V usage is TRBV25-1 and J usage is TRBJ1-1; 7 bases map to TRBD1. Germline V gene lookup returns CDR1 MGHDK and CDR2 SYGVNS. V dropped 3 bases and J dropped 1; count of bases not matched to a gene: 11. The CDR3 loop spans 17 amino acids.

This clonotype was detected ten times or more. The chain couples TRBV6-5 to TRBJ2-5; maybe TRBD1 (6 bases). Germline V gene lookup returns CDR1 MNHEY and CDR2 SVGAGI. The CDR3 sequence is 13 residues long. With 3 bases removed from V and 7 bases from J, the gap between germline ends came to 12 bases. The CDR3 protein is CASSYTQGWTQYF. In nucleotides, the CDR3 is TGTGCCAGCAGTTATACACAGGGATGGACCCAGTACTTC.

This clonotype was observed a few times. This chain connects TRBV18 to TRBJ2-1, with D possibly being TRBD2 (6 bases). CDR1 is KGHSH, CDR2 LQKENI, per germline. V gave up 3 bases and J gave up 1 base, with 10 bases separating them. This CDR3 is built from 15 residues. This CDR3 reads CASSPGGDSYNEQFF. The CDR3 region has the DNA TGTGCCAGCTCACCCGGGGGAGATTCCTACAATGAGCAGTTCTTC. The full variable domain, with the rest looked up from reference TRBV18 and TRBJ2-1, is NAGVMQNPRHLVRRRGQEARLRCSPMKGHSHVYWYRQLPEEGLKFMVYLQKENIIDESGMPKERFSAEFPKEGPSILRIQQVVRGDSAAYFCASSPGGDSYNEQFFGPGTRLTVL.

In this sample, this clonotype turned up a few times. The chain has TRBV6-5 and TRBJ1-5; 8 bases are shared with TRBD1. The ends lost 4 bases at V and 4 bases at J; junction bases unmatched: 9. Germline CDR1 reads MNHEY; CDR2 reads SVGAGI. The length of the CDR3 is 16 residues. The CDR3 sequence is CASSSGQGGMNQPQHF. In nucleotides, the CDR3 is TGTGCCAGCAGTTCCGGACAGGGAGGGATGAATCAGCCCCAGCATTTT.

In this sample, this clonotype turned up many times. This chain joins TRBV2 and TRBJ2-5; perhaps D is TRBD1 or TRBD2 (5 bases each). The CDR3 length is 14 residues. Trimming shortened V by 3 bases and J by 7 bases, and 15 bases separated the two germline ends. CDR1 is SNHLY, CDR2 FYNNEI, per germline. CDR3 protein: CASSDGGSGGTQYF. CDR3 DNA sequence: TGTGCCAGCAGTGATGGTGGCAGTGGGGGGACCCAGTACTTC.

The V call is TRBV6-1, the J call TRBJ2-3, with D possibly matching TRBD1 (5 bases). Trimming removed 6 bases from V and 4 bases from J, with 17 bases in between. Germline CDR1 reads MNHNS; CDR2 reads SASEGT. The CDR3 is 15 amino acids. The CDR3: CASSLMGRAADTQYF. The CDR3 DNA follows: TGTGCCAGCAGCCTAATGGGCAGGGCTGCAGATACGCAGTATTTT.

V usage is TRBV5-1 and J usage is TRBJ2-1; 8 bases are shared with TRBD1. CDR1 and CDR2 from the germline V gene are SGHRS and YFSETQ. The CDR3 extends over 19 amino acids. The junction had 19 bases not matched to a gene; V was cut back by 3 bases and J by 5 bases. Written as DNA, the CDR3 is TGCGCCAGCAGCTCGGGGACAGGAAAGAAACCCACAGATCACAATGAGCAGTTCTTC. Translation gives CASSSGTGKKPTDHNEQFF. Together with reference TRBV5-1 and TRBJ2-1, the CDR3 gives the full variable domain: KAGVTQTPRYLIKTRGQQVTLSCSPISGHRSVSWYQQTPGQGLQFLFEYFSETQRNKGNFPGRFSGRQFSNSRSEMNVSTLELGDSALYLCASSSGTGKKPTDHNEQFFGPGTRLTVL.